The T cell receptor (beta chain) under discussion was sequenced for a study of early T cells in non-severe SARS-CoV-2 infection. As for the study in general: Bulk RNA taken from unsorted whole blood was sequenced, leaving chains unpaired.

The CDR3 is made up of 9 amino acids. Germline V lookup: CDR1 SEHNR, CDR2 FQNEAQ (reference sequence). Trimming took 11 bases from V and 7 from J, leaving 7 bases between them. Turning to this clonotype: Its antigen remains unknown.

Individual cDNA molecules were tagged with unique molecular identifiers. MiXCR was run by TCRdb on the 5' RACE reads, yielding one entry per CDR3 protein. The sample includes 60,000 or so distinct CDR3 sequences, just under 15% of them seen just once. Regarding the study as a whole: Sequences matched to VDJdb favored anti-spike CD8 responses, while private and CD4 specificities were missed.

The material sequenced was whole blood, taken at baseline. The chain couples TRBV7-9 to TRBJ2-3; D gene unclear. This TCR was sampled from an adult who was a healthcare worker with PCR-confirmed SARS-CoV-2 infection or an uninfected control (not recorded which). The CDR3 protein is CADGHTQYF. CDR3 in DNA: TGTGCCGACGGCCATACGCAGTATTTT.